This T cell receptor beta chain was sequenced during a study of shared clonotypes between healthy human individuals. Here immunoSEQ multiplex PCR was the method, and the copy in TCRdb shows in-frame clones only, minus some. The sample carries some 2,100,000 clones, approximately 95% recorded once. The study's findings and limits: All-four-donor shared clonotypes had higher generation probabilities than non-shared clonotypes did. Sharing across four donors was highest in naive CD4 (around 5%) and lowest in memory CD8 (around 0.4%). Relative to memory subsets, naive subsets generally showed larger estimated richness.

V was pared by 6 bases and J by 3 bases, with 11 bases between. This CDR3 has 13 residues. The germline V gene encodes CDR1 WSHSY and CDR2 SAAADI. Among the donors, all were Caucasian adults who lived in Nashville, Tennessee. In the case of this clone: Its matching antigen is unknown.

The TCR was taken from a young man in good health. The sample taken for sequencing was naive CD4+ T cells sorted from blood. As to subset: CD45RA+ positively selected. The chain has TRBV10-2 and TRBJ1-1; tentative D call: TRBD1 (6 bases). The CDR3 nucleotides are TGCGCCAGCAGGTTACAGGGATACACTGAAGCTTTCTTT. Its translation: CASRLQGYTEAFF.